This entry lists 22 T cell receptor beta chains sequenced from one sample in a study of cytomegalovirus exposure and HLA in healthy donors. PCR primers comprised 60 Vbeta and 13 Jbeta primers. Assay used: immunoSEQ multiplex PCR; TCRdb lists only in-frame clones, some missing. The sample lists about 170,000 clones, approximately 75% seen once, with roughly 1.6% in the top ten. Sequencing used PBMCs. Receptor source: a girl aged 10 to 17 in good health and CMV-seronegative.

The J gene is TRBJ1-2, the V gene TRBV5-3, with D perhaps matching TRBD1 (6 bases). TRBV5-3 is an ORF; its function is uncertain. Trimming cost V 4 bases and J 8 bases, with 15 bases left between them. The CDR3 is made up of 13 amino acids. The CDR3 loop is CARSLGGPGGYTF. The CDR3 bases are TGTGCCAGAAGCCTTGGGGGCCCCGGGGGCTACACCTTC.

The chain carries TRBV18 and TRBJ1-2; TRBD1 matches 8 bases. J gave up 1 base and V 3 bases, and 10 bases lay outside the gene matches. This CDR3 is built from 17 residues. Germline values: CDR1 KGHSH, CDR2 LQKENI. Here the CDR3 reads CASSPMTGVDGNYGYTF. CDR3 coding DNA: TGTGCCAGCTCACCTATGACAGGGGTCGACGGTAACTATGGCTACACCTTC.

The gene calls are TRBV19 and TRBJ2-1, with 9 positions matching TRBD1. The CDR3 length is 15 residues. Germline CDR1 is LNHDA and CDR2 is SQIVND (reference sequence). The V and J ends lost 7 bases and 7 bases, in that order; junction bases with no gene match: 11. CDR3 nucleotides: TGTGCCAGTATTCACCCCGGGACAGGGAATAATGAGCAGTTCTTC. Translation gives CASIHPGTGNNEQFF.

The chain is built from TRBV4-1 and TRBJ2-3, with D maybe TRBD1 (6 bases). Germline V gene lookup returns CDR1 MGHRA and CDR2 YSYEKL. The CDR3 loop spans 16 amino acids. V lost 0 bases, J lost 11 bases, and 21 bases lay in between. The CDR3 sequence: CASSQEAAVGGRGQYF. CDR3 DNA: TGCGCCAGCAGCCAAGAAGCCGCGGTTGGGGGCCGCGGGCAGTATTTT.

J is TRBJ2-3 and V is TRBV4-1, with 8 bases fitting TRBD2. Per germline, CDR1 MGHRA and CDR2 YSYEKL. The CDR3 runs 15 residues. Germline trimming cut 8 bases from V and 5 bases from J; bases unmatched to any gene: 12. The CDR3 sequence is CASQTSVAGLDTQYF. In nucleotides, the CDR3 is TGCGCCAGCCAGACATCGGTAGCGGGGTTAGATACGCAGTATTTT.

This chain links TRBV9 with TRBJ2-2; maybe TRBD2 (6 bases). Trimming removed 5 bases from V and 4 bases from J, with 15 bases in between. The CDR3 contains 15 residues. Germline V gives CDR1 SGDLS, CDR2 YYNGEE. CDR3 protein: CASSSGAGSTGELFF. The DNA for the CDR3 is TGTGCCAGCAGTAGCGGTGCGGGGAGCACCGGGGAGCTGTTTTTT.

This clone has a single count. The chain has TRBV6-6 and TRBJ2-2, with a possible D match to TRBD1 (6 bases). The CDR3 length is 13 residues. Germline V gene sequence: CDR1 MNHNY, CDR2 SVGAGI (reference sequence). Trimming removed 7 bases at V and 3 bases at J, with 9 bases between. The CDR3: CASNQGYTGELFF. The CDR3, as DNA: TGTGCCAGCAACCAGGGGTACACCGGGGAGCTGTTTTTT.

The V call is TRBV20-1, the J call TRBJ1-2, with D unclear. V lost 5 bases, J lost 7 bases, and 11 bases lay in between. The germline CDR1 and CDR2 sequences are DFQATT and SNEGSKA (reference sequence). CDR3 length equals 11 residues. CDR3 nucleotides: TGCAGTGCTTACACGGAGGGTGGCTACACCTTC. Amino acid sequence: CSAYTEGGYTF.

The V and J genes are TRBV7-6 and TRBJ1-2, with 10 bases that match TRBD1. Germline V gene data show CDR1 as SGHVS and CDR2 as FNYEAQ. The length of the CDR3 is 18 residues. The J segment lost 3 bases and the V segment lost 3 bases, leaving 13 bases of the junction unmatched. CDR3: CASSFERTGGSSHYGYTF. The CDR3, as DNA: TGTGCCAGCAGCTTTGAGAGGACAGGGGGATCCTCCCACTATGGCTACACCTTC.

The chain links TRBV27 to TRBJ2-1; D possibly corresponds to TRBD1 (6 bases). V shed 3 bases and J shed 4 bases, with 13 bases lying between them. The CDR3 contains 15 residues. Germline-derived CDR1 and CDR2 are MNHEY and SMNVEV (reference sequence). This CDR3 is CASSFSGTPYNEQFF. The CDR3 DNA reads TGTGCCAGCAGTTTTTCGGGGACACCTTACAATGAGCAGTTCTTC.

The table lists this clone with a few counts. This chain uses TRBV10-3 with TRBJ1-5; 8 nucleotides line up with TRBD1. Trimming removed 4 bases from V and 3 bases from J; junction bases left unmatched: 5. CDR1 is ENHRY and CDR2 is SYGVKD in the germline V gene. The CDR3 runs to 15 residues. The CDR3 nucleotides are TGTGCCATCAGTGGAACAGGGGGTACCAATCAGCCCCAGCATTTT. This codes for CAISGTGGTNQPQHF.

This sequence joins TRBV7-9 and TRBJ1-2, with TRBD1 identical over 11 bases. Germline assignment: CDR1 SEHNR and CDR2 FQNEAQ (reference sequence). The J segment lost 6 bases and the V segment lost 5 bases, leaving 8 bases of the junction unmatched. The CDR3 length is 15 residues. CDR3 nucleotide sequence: TGTGCCAGCAGCCGCCGGACAGGGGGCAGGGATGGCTACACCTTC. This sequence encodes CASSRRTGGRDGYTF. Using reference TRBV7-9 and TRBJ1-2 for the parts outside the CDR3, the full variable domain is DTGVSQNPRHKITKRGQNVTFRCDPISEHNRLYWYRQTLGQGPEFLTYFQNEAQLEKSRLLSDRFSAERPKGSFSTLEIQRTEQGDSAMYLCASSRRTGGRDGYTFGSGTRLTVV.

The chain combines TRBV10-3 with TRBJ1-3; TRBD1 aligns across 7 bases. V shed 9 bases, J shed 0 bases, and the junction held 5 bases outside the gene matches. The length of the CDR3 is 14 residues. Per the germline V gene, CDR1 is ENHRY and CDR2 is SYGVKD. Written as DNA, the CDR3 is TGTGCCATAAGGGGGACAGACTCTGGAAACACCATATATTTT. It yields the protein CAIRGTDSGNTIYF.

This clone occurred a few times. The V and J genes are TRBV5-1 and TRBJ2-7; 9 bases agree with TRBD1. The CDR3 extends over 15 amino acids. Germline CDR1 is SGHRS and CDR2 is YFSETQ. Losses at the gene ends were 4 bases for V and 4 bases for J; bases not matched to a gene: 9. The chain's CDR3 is CASSRGQGPRYEQYF. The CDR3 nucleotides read TGCGCCAGCAGCAGGGGACAGGGCCCCCGGTACGAGCAGTACTTC.

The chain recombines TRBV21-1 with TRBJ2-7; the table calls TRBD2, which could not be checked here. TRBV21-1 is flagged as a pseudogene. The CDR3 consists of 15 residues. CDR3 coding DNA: TGTGCCAGCAGCCTCGTGCGGGGCCTCGGCTACGAGCAGTACTTC. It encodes CASSLVRGLGYEQYF.

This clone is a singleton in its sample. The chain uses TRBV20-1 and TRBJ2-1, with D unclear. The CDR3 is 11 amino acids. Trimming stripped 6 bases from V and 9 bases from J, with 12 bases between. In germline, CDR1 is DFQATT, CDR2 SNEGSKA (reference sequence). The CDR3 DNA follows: TGCAGTGCAAATCGAGGTGGTGAGCAGTTCTTC. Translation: CSANRGGEQFF.

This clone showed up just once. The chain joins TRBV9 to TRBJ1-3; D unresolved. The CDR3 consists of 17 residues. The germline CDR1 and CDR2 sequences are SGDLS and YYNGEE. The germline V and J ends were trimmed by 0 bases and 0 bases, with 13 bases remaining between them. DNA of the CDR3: TGTGCCAGCAGCGTAGGGGAGGGCCAGAGCTCTGGAAACACCATATATTTT. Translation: CASSVGEGQSSGNTIYF.

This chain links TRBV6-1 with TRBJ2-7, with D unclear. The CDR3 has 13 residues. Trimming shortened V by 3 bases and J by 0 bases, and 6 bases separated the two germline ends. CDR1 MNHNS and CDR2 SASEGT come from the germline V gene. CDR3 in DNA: TGTGCCAGCAGTGACCCCAGCTCCTACGAGCAGTACTTC. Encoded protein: CASSDPSSYEQYF.

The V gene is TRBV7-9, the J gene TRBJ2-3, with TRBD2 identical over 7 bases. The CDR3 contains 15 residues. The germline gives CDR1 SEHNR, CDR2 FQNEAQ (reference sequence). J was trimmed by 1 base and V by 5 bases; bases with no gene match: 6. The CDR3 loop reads CASSPRGVRTDTQYF. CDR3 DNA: TGTGCCAGCAGCCCACGGGGGGTCCGCACAGATACGCAGTATTTT.

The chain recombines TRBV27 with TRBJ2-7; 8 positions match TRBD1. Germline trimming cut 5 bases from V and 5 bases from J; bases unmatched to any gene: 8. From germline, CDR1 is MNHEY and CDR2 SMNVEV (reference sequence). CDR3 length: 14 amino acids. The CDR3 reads CASSAGGLRDEQYF. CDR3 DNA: TGTGCCAGCAGTGCAGGGGGCTTAAGGGACGAGCAGTACTTC.

CDR3 DNA: TGTGCCGGTTCATCAGGGGCCCAGAACACTGAAGCTTTCTTT. It translates to CAGSSGAQNTEAFF. The J gene is TRBJ1-1, the V gene TRBV28, with a possible D match to TRBD1 (6 bases). The CDR3 totals 14 residues. CDR1 MDHEN and CDR2 SYDVKM come from the germline V gene. V was shortened by 11 bases and J by 1 base, with 17 bases between the two germline ends.

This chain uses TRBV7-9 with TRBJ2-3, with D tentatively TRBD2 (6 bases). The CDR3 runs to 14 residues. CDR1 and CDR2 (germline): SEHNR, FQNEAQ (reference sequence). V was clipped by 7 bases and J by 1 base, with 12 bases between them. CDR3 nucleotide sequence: TGTGCCAGCACCCCCGGGGAGGGCACAGATACGCAGTATTTT. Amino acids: CASTPGEGTDTQYF.